Listed below are T cell receptor beta chains from one sample, sequenced in a study of blood T cell repertoires in COVID-19. Clones were sequenced by immunoSEQ multiplex PCR, and TCRdb holds only the in-frame ones, with some missing. The table has roughly 100,000 clones, roughly 92% seen once. Specimen: peripheral blood. The receptors come from a woman aged 45-59 years with COVID-19, enrolled during active disease. Both conserved end residues are part of each CDR3. The D gene is left open where the match is weak. Not every row has a clone size; where given, it reads once, few, many or a size class.

cdr3_aa cdr3_nt clone_size d_call j_call v_call
CAWRDSMNTEAFF TGTGCCTGGAGGGACAGTATGAACACTGAAGCTTTCTTT NA NA TRBJ1-1 TRBV30
CASSQNPGHIYSPLHF TGTGCCAGCAGCCAAAACCCGGGACACATTTATTCACCCCTCCACTTT NA NA TRBJ1-6 TRBV4-2
CATSAPGQGPPQETQYF TGTGCCACCAGCGCACCGGGGCAGGGGCCCCCCCAAGAGACCCAGTACTTC NA NA TRBJ2-5 TRBV15
CASSDRGVSQPQHF TGTGCCAGTAGTGACAGGGGGGTAAGTCAGCCCCAGCATTTT NA TRBD1 TRBJ1-5 TRBV19
CASRTNRDGYTF TGTGCCAGCAGAACGAACAGGGATGGCTACACCTTC NA NA TRBJ1-2 TRBV2
CASSQDLFYGYTF TGTGCCAGCAGTCAAGACCTATTTTATGGCTACACCTTC NA NA TRBJ1-2 TRBV14
CASISAGGFYNEQFF TGCGCCAGCATCTCAGCGGGGGGCTTCTACAATGAGCAGTTCTTC NA TRBD2 TRBJ2-1 TRBV10-2
CASSTPGLATETQYF TGTGCCAGCAGCACACCGGGACTAGCTACTGAGACCCAGTACTTC NA TRBD2 TRBJ2-5 TRBV6-5
CASSMSGFSTNEKLFF TGTGCCAGCAGCATGAGCGGTTTCAGCACTAATGAAAAACTGTTTTTT NA NA TRBJ1-4 TRBV11-2
CASSLDPPGVSYNEQFF TGTGCCAGCAGCTTAGACCCCCCGGGGGTTTCCTACAATGAGCAGTTCTTC NA NA TRBJ2-1 TRBV7-8
CAWSDNSGNTIYF TGTGCCTGGAGTGACAACTCTGGAAACACCATATATTTT NA NA TRBJ1-3 TRBV30
CATSDPGTRGYTF TGTGCCACCAGTGATCCCGGGACTAGAGGCTACACCTTC NA NA TRBJ1-2 TRBV24-1
CASSPRRGGEKLFF TGTGCCAGCAGCCCCCGAAGGGGGGGTGAAAAACTGTTTTTT NA NA TRBJ1-4 TRBV7-2
CASSSPGQAYYGYTF TGTGCCAGTAGTAGCCCGGGACAGGCGTACTATGGCTACACCTTC NA TRBD1 TRBJ1-2 TRBV19
CATSRDRVRGPYGYTF TGTGCCACCAGCAGAGATCGGGTCAGGGGGCCCTATGGCTACACCTTC NA TRBD1 TRBJ1-2 TRBV15
CASSHRDRTGKLFF TGTGCCAGCTCCCACCGGGACAGAACCGGGAAGCTGTTTTTT NA TRBD1 TRBJ2-2 TRBV18
CASSLTYRANYGYTF TGTGCCAGCAGCTTGACCTACAGGGCTAACTATGGCTACACCTTC NA NA TRBJ1-2 TRBV5-6
CASSSGGASEQYF TGTGCCAGTAGTAGCGGGGGGGCCAGCGAGCAGTACTTC NA TRBD2 TRBJ2-7 TRBV19
CASSRGQQETQYF TGTGCCAGCAGCCGGGGACAGCAAGAGACCCAGTACTTC NA TRBD1 TRBJ2-5 TRBV11-1
CASGLVTGSEQFF TGTGCTAGTGGTTTGGTAACAGGGAGTGAGCAGTTCTTC NA NA TRBJ2-1 TRBV12-5
CSASLKIGAYGYTF TGCAGTGCTAGTCTTAAGATCGGAGCCTATGGCTACACCTTC once NA TRBJ1-2 TRBV20-1
CASSVWEDTEAFF TGTGCCAGTAGTGTATGGGAGGATACTGAAGCTTTCTTT NA NA TRBJ1-1 TRBV19
CASSSGETGELFF TGTGCCAGCAGCTCGGGAGAAACCGGGGAGCTGTTTTTT NA NA TRBJ2-2 TRBV2
CATSDPGQGSRANYGYTF TGTGCCACCAGTGACCCAGGACAGGGGTCACGAGCTAACTATGGCTACACCTTC NA TRBD1 TRBJ1-2 TRBV24-1
CASSTGGGNTLHF TGTGCCAGCAGTACAGGGGGAGGGAACACCCTCCACTTT NA TRBD1 TRBJ1-6 TRBV2
CASSQDLDSYEQYF TGCGCCAGCAGCCAAGACCTCGACAGCTACGAGCAGTACTTC NA NA TRBJ2-7 TRBV4-1
CASSLEGQPQHF TGTGCCAGCAGTTTAGAGGGTCAGCCCCAGCATTTT NA NA TRBJ1-5 TRBV28
CASSIASGANSPLHF TGTGCCAGTAGTATAGCCAGCGGAGCAAATTCACCCCTCCACTTT NA NA TRBJ1-6 TRBV19
CAWSVPQGRNNSPLHF TGTGCCTGGAGTGTACCCCAGGGAAGGAATAATTCACCCCTCCACTTT NA NA TRBJ1-6 TRBV30
CASSTTGQREAFF TGCGCCAGCAGCACCACAGGACAGCGTGAAGCTTTCTTT NA NA TRBJ1-1 TRBV5-1
CASSLTTSGGEQYF TGTGCCAGCAGTCTCACTACTAGCGGGGGAGAGCAGTACTTC NA TRBD2 TRBJ2-7 TRBV9
CASRGQPEAFF TGTGCCAGTAGAGGACAGCCTGAAGCTTTCTTT NA NA TRBJ1-1 TRBV19
CASRGTGEQTQYF TGTGCCAGCAGGGGGACAGGGGAACAGACCCAGTACTTC NA TRBD1 TRBJ2-5 TRBV11-2
CASRSIRDRGSSDTQYF TGTGCCAGCAGATCAATCCGGGACAGGGGTTCGTCAGATACGCAGTATTTT NA TRBD1 TRBJ2-3 TRBV27
CASSDRAGEAFF TGTGCCAGCAGTGACAGGGCGGGAGAAGCTTTCTTT NA NA TRBJ1-1 TRBV6-4
CASSLNPGGYGYTF TGTGCCAGCAGCTTAAATCCAGGGGGGTATGGCTACACCTTC NA TRBD1 TRBJ1-2 TRBV11-1
CASSLSGGTEAFF TGTGCCAGCAGCTTATCAGGAGGGACTGAAGCTTTCTTT NA NA TRBJ1-1 TRBV7-3
CASSLVVRGAGYGYTF TGTGCCAGCAGCTTGGTGGTCCGGGGGGCTGGGTATGGCTACACCTTC NA NA TRBJ1-2 TRBV5-4